This T cell receptor (beta chain) appears in the sequencing data of a study of metastatic and nonmetastatic thyroid tumors. Not a single patient had been given any form of treatment at any point before undergoing thyroid surgery. TCRdb re-called clones from the PCR reads using MiXCR. The table has approximately 17,000 clones, around a quarter seen once. A few counts support this clone. The CDR3 is 14 residues long. CDR1 SNHLY and CDR2 FYNNEI come from the germline V gene. The ends were cut back, 1 base at V and 8 bases at J, with 14 bases in the middle. The receptor was derived from a female donor with papillary thyroid cancer or a benign thyroid nodule (not recorded which). Some clones in this sample may be carry-over from other donors' samples. V and J are TRBV2 and TRBJ1-1; no definite D call. Sequencing input: tumor tissue. The CDR3 loop is CASSEEAREGEAFF. In nucleotides, the CDR3 is TGTGCCAGCAGTGAAGAGGCTCGGGAGGGAGAAGCTTTCTTT.